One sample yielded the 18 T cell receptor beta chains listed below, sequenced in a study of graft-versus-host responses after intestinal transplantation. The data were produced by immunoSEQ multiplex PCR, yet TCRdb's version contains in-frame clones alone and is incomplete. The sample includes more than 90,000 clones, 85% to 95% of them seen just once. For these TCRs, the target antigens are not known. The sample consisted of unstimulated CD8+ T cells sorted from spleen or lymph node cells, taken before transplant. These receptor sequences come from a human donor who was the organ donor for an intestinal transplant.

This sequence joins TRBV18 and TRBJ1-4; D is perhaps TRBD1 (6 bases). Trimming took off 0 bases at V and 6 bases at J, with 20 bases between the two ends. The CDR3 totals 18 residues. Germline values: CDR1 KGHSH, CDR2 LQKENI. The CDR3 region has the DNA TGTGCCAGCTCACCACCTAGTCGTACGGGGGCGGATGATGAAAAACTGTTTTTT. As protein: CASSPPSRTGADDEKLFF.

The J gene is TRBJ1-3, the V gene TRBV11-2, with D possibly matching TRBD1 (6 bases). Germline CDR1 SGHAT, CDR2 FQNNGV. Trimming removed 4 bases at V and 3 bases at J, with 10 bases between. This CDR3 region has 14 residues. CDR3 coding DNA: TGTGCCAGCAGCTCGTGGGACATTGGAAACACCATATATTTT. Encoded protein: CASSSWDIGNTIYF.

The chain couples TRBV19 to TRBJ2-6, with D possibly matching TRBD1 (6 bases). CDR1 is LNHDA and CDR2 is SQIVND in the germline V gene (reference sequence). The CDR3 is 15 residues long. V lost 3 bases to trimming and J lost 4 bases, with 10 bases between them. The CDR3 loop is CASSIGTSGANVLTF. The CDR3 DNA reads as TGTGCCAGTAGTATCGGGACATCCGGGGCCAACGTCCTGACTTTC.

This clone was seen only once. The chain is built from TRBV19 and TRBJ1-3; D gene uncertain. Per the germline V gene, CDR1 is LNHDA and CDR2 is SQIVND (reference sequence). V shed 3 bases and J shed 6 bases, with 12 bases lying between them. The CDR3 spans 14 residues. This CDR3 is CASSISRQANTIYF. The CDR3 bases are TGTGCCAGTAGTATTAGCCGACAAGCAAACACCATATATTTT.

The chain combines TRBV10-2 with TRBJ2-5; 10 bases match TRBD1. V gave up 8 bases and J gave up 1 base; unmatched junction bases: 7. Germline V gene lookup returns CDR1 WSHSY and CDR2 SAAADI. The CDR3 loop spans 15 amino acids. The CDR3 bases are TGCGCCAGCGGGGGACAGGGGAACCTCCAAGAGACCCAGTACTTC. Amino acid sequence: CASGGQGNLQETQYF.

DNA of the CDR3: TGTGCTAGTGTGGTAGGGAGCTCCTACAATGAGCAGTTCTTC. The encoded protein is CASVVGSSYNEQFF. The chain employs TRBV12-5 and TRBJ2-1; D might be TRBD2 (5 bases). The CDR3 is 14 residues long. Per germline, CDR1 LGHNT and CDR2 FRNRAP. Trimming removed 7 bases at V and 0 bases at J, with 10 bases between.

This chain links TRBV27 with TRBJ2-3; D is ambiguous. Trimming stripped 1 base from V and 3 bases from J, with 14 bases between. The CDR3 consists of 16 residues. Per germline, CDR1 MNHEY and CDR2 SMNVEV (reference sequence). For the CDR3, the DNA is TGTGCCAGCAGTTTATATTATCCAAGACGAACAGATACGCAGTATTTT. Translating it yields CASSLYYPRRTDTQYF.

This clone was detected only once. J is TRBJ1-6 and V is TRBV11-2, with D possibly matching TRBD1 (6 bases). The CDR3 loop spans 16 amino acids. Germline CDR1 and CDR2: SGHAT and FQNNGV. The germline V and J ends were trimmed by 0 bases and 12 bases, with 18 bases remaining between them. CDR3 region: CASSLERTAAFQPLHF. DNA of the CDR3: TGTGCCAGCAGCTTAGAGAGGACAGCTGCGTTTCAACCCCTCCACTTT.

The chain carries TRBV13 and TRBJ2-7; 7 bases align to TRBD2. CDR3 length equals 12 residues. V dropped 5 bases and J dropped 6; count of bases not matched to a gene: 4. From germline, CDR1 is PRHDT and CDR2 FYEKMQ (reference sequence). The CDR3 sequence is CASSLTSFEQYF. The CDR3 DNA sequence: TGTGCCAGCAGCCTGACTAGCTTCGAGCAGTACTTC.

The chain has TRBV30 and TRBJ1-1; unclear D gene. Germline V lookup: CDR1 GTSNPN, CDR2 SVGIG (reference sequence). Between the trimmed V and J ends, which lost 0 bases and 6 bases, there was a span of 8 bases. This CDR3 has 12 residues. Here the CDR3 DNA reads TGTGCCTGGAGTGTACTCGGCCCTGAAGCTTTCTTT. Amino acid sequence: CAWSVLGPEAFF.

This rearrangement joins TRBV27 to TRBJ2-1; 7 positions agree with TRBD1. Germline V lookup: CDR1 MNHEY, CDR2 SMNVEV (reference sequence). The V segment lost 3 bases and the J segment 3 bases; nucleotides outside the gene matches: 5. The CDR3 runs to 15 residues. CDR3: CASSFGAGGYNEQFF. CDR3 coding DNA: TGTGCCAGCAGTTTTGGGGCAGGGGGCTACAATGAGCAGTTCTTC.

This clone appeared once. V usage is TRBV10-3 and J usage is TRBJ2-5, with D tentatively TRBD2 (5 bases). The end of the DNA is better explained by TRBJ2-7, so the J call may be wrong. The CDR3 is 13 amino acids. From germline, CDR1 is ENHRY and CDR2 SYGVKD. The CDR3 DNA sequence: TGTGCCCAAACTAGAAGACTGTTCTACGAGCAGTACTTC. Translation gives CAQTRRLFYEQYF.

As DNA, the CDR3 is TGTGCCAGTAGTAATGTACGGGGACGCACAGATACGCAGTATTTT. It encodes CASSNVRGRTDTQYF. The rearrangement joins TRBV19 to TRBJ2-3; the D call may be TRBD1 or TRBD2 (5 bases each). In germline, CDR1 is LNHDA, CDR2 SQIVND (reference sequence). CDR3 length: 15 residues. V dropped 4 bases and J dropped 1 base, with 12 bases sitting between them.

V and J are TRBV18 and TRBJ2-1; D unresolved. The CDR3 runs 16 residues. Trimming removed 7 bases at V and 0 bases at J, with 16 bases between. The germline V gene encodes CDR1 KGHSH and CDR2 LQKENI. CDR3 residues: CASYPTSMPSYNEQFF. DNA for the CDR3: TGTGCCAGCTACCCCACGAGCATGCCCTCCTACAATGAGCAGTTCTTC.

The CDR3: CASNRALNQPQHF. CDR3 DNA sequence: TGTGCCAGTAACCGGGCCCTCAATCAGCCCCAGCATTTT. This rearrangement joins TRBV19 to TRBJ1-5, with D hard to call. The germline CDR1 and CDR2 sequences are LNHDA and SQIVND (reference sequence). The CDR3 is 13 amino acids. The ends were cut back, 7 bases at V and 3 bases at J, with 10 bases in the middle.

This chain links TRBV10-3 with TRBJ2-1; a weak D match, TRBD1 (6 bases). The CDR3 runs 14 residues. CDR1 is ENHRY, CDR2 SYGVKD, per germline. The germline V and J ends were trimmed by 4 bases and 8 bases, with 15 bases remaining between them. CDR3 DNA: TGTGCCATCAGTGCAGGGGCGACACGGGATGAGCAGTTCTTC. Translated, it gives CAISAGATRDEQFF.

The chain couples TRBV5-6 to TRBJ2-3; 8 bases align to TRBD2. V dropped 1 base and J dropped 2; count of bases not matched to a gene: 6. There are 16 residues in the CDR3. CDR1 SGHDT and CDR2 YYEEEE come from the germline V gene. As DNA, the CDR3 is TGTGCCAGCAGCTTGCTACGGGAGGGCCTCACAGATACGCAGTATTTT. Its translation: CASSLLREGLTDTQYF.

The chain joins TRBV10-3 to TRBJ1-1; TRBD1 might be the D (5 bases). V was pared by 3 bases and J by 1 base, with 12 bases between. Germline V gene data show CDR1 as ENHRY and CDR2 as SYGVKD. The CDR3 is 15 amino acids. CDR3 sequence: CAISETGSPNTEAFF. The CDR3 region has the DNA TGTGCCATCAGTGAAACAGGCAGCCCGAACACTGAAGCTTTCTTT.